A single sample gave rise to the 18 T cell receptor beta chains below, sequenced in a study of T cell changes during pregnancy in multiple sclerosis. The data were produced by immunoSEQ multiplex PCR, yet TCRdb's version contains in-frame clones alone and is incomplete. The repertoire consists of under 120,000 clones, with approximately 89% occurring once and the leading ten covering 3.5%. The source was peripheral blood, collected after pregnancy. These receptors all stem from a female donor with multiple sclerosis, enrolled in a pregnancy study.

The chain links TRBV27 to TRBJ2-7; D is possibly TRBD1 (6 bases). V lost 7 bases, J lost 2 bases, and 21 bases lay in between. Germline lookup yields CDR1 MNHEY and CDR2 SMNVEV (reference sequence). The CDR3 covers 16 residues. The CDR3 sequence is CASNDSPMDRPYEQYF. The CDR3 bases are TGTGCCAGCAACGATTCCCCCATGGACAGACCCTACGAGCAGTACTTC.

The chain joins TRBV9 to TRBJ1-1; no definite D call. This CDR3 contains 14 residues. V gave up 3 bases and J gave up 6 bases, with 15 bases separating them. CDR1 is SGDLS, CDR2 YYNGEE, per germline. The CDR3: CASSASGALAEAFF. The CDR3 DNA follows: TGTGCCAGCAGCGCCTCAGGTGCCTTAGCTGAAGCTTTCTTT. Together with reference TRBV9 and TRBJ1-1, the CDR3 gives the full variable domain: DSGVTQTPKHLITATGQRVTLRCSPRSGDLSVYWYQQSLDQGLQFLIQYYNGEERAKGNILERFSAQQFPDLHSELNLSSLELGDSALYFCASSASGALAEAFFGQGTRLTVV.

The chain uses TRBV6-7 and TRBJ2-7; TRBD2 matches 14 bases. TRBV6-7 qualifies as an ORF whose function is uncertain. V was clipped by 6 bases and J by 2 bases; unmatched bases: 9. The CDR3 runs 17 residues. Here the CDR3 DNA reads TGTGCCAGCAGAGGGACTAGCGGGGGCTACGAACCCTACGAGCAGTACTTC. Translating gives CASRGTSGGYEPYEQYF.

The rearrangement links TRBV19 to TRBJ1-2; the D gene is possibly TRBD1 (6 bases). In germline, CDR1 is LNHDA, CDR2 SQIVND (reference sequence). V shed 9 bases and J shed 0 bases, with 17 bases lying between them. This CDR3 is 15 amino acids long. CDR3 in amino acids: CASTAGTQANYGYTF. The CDR3 region has the DNA TGTGCCAGCACCGCCGGGACACAAGCTAACTATGGCTACACCTTC.

The DNA for the CDR3 is TGTGCCAGCAGCCAGCCCACAGCTTCGCATGGCTACACCTTC. Its translation is CASSQPTASHGYTF. This chain links TRBV5-6 with TRBJ1-2; D is uncertain. Germline CDR1 reads SGHDT; CDR2 reads YYEEEE. V lost 4 bases to trimming and J lost 6 bases, with 16 bases between them. The CDR3 length is 14 residues. Variable domain in full (rest from reference TRBV5-6 and TRBJ1-2): DAGVTQSPTHLIKTRGQQVTLRCSPKSGHDTVSWYQQALGQGPQFIFQYYEEEERQRGNFPDRFSGHQFPNYSSELNVNALLLGDSALYLCASSQPTASHGYTFGSGTRLTVV.

This chain connects TRBV6-1 to TRBJ1-1; no definite D call. CDR3 length equals 13 residues. The germline V gene has CDR1 MNHNS and CDR2 SASEGT. V was pared by 6 bases and J by 3 bases, with 11 bases between. CDR3 DNA sequence: TGTGCCAGCAGACCCCCGCAGGACACTGAAGCTTTCTTT. Translated, it gives CASRPPQDTEAFF.

The chain links TRBV4-1 to TRBJ2-2, with 8 bases aligning to TRBD2. This CDR3 spans 16 amino acids. CDR1 is MGHRA, CDR2 YSYEKL, per germline. The J segment lost 7 bases and the V segment lost 0 bases, leaving 7 bases of the junction unmatched. The CDR3, as DNA: TGCGCCAGCAGCCAAGATGGGAGCGGGGGATTCGGGGAGCTGTTTTTT. It is translated as CASSQDGSGGFGELFF.

The J gene is TRBJ1-2, the V gene TRBV9; D not certain. The CDR3 spans 13 residues. CDR1 and CDR2 from the germline V gene are SGDLS and YYNGEE. The V and J ends lost 0 bases and 7 bases respectively, with 10 bases between them. DNA for the CDR3: TGTGCCAGCAGCGTAGATCCCGTCTTTGGCTACACCTTC. Translating it yields CASSVDPVFGYTF.

J is TRBJ2-5 and V is TRBV7-8; 9 bases agree with TRBD1. Per the germline V gene, CDR1 is SGHVS and CDR2 is FQNEAQ. The ends lost 5 bases at V and 4 bases at J; junction bases unmatched: 5. The length of the CDR3 is 14 residues. The CDR3 bases are TGTGCCAGCAGCGCCGGGACAGGGATAGAGACCCAGTACTTC. It translates to CASSAGTGIETQYF.

V and J are TRBV2 and TRBJ1-5, with a tentative D call TRBD1 (6 bases). The CDR3 is 14 residues long. Germline V lookup: CDR1 SNHLY, CDR2 FYNNEI. Trimming pared 6 bases from V and 6 bases from J, leaving 15 bases between. In DNA, the CDR3 is TGTGCCAGCAGCGCACAGGGCTGGGCTCAGCCCCAGCATTTT. Amino acid sequence: CASSAQGWAQPQHF.

The chain employs TRBV6-5 and TRBJ1-1; possible D gene TRBD1, 6 bases. The CDR3 consists of 15 residues. V lost 0 bases and J lost 3, with 11 bases in between. Germline V gene lookup returns CDR1 MNHEY and CDR2 SVGAGI. This CDR3 reads CASSYSGSGDTEAFF. The CDR3 bases are TGTGCCAGCAGTTACTCGGGATCAGGGGACACTGAAGCTTTCTTT.

This clone was seen just once. This rearrangement joins TRBV11-2 to TRBJ2-5; D is uncertain. Trimming removed 1 base at V and 0 bases at J, with 12 bases between. Germline assignment: CDR1 SGHAT and CDR2 FQNNGV. CDR3 length: 16 amino acids. The CDR3 bases are TGTGCCAGCAGCTTAGGTCAAAACGGGTACCAAGAGACCCAGTACTTC. Translation: CASSLGQNGYQETQYF.

The V call is TRBV9, the J call TRBJ2-3, with TRBD2 identical over 8 bases. CDR1 is SGDLS, CDR2 YYNGEE, per germline. The CDR3 sequence is 16 residues long. J lost 5 bases, V lost 0 bases, and 8 bases had no gene match. The CDR3 reads CASSVAGGGHLDTQYF. The DNA for the CDR3 is TGTGCCAGCAGCGTAGCCGGGGGGGGCCACTTAGATACGCAGTATTTT.

This clone was seen just once. This rearrangement joins TRBV25-1 to TRBJ2-3, with 11 bases identical to TRBD1. Germline V CDR1 and CDR2: MGHDK, SYGVNS. This CDR3 has 16 amino acids. V lost 6 bases and J lost 6; bases outside the gene matches: 11. CDR3 loop: CASRGWDRGYLDTQYF. The CDR3 nucleotides are TGTGCCAGCAGGGGTTGGGACAGGGGGTATTTGGATACGCAGTATTTT.

J is TRBJ2-5 and V is TRBV19, with 7 bases matching TRBD1. The CDR3 is 15 amino acids. V was clipped by 1 base and J by 3 bases; unmatched bases: 5. Germline V CDR1 and CDR2: LNHDA, SQIVND (reference sequence). The CDR3 DNA reads as TGTGCCAGTAGTATAGGAAGGGGGCAGGAAGAGACCCAGTACTTC. This encodes CASSIGRGQEETQYF.

The V gene is TRBV9, the J gene TRBJ2-7; D is unresolved. The CDR3 has 13 amino acids. Trimming took 4 bases from V and 0 from J, leaving 8 bases between them. Germline V gene lookup returns CDR1 SGDLS and CDR2 YYNGEE. CDR3 nucleotides: TGTGCCAGCAGCCCTGACAACTCCTACGAGCAGTACTTC. Translation gives CASSPDNSYEQYF.

V and J are TRBV9 and TRBJ1-4; D not certain. This CDR3 has 15 amino acids. Trimming pared 3 bases from V and 4 bases from J, leaving 13 bases between. CDR1 is SGDLS and CDR2 is YYNGEE in the germline V gene. CDR3 sequence reads: CASSATGRVNEKLFF. The CDR3, as DNA: TGTGCCAGCAGCGCCACCGGTAGAGTTAATGAAAAACTGTTTTTT.

The chain carries TRBV11-2 and TRBJ2-3; maybe TRBD2 (5 bases). V shed 2 bases and J shed 2 bases, with 14 bases lying between them. Germline CDR1 SGHAT, CDR2 FQNNGV. CDR3 length equals 16 residues. The CDR3 protein is CASSLSGASYTDTQYF. CDR3 DNA sequence: TGTGCCAGCAGCTTAAGTGGTGCTAGCTACACAGATACGCAGTATTTT.